These T cell receptor beta chains were read from a single sample in a study of OX40 agonist ivuxolimab in advanced cancers. Repertoires were generated with immunoSEQ multiplex PCR, while TCRdb's copy carries only in-frame clones and drops some. The table has around 40,000 clones, 88% seen once. The sample in question was CD4+ or CD8+ T cells sorted from blood, obtained in a trial of the OX40 agonist ivuxolimab. Source of these receptors: an adult with an advanced solid tumor such as melanoma, head and neck, liver or kidney cancer. The CDR3 runs from the conserved cysteine through the conserved F or W. The order of the fields is V gene, D gene, clone size, J gene, CDR3 DNA, CDR3 protein. The D gene is left open where the match is weak. Clone size appears in some rows only: once, few, many, or a class for an expanded clone.

v_call: TRBV13; d_call: NA; clone_size: NA; j_call: TRBJ1-1; cdr3_nt: TGTGCCAGCAGCCCAGGGCCAGGAGGTGAAGCTTTCTTT; cdr3_aa: CASSPGPGGEAFF
v_call: TRBV7-6; d_call: NA; clone_size: NA; j_call: TRBJ1-6; cdr3_nt: TGTGCCAGCAGCTTGGAACAGGGAGGTAATTCACCCCTCCACTTT; cdr3_aa: CASSLEQGGNSPLHF
v_call: TRBV6-5; d_call: NA; clone_size: NA; j_call: TRBJ2-2; cdr3_nt: TGTGCCAGCAGACCCCCATTGGGGGTCGGGGAGCTGTTTTTT; cdr3_aa: CASRPPLGVGELFF
v_call: TRBV27; d_call: TRBD1; clone_size: medium-sized; j_call: TRBJ1-5; cdr3_nt: TGTGCCAGCAGTTTATCTGGGACAGGGGGTATAATGCCCCAGCATTTT; cdr3_aa: CASSLSGTGGIMPQHF
v_call: TRBV4-2; d_call: NA; clone_size: NA; j_call: TRBJ2-5; cdr3_nt: TGTGCCAGCAGCTTGGCTGCGTACCAAGAGACCCAGTACTTC; cdr3_aa: CASSLAAYQETQYF
v_call: TRBV19; d_call: NA; clone_size: NA; j_call: TRBJ2-6; cdr3_nt: TGTGCCAGTAGTACGAGCTCTGGGGCCAACGTCCTGACTTTC; cdr3_aa: CASSTSSGANVLTF
v_call: TRBV7-6; d_call: TRBD2; clone_size: once; j_call: TRBJ2-1; cdr3_nt: TGTGCCAGCAGCCCTAGCGGGAGTTCCAATGAGCAGTTCTTC; cdr3_aa: CASSPSGSSNEQFF
v_call: TRBV4-1; d_call: TRBD2; clone_size: NA; j_call: TRBJ2-1; cdr3_nt: TGCGCCAGCAGCCAAGATCAGGCTAGCGGGGGGTTATACAATGAGCAGTTCTTC; cdr3_aa: CASSQDQASGGLYNEQFF
v_call: TRBV5-1; d_call: NA; clone_size: once; j_call: TRBJ1-1; cdr3_nt: TGCGCCAGCAGCATGTTTACGATAAGGGACACTGAAGCTTTCTTT; cdr3_aa: CASSMFTIRDTEAFF
v_call: TRBV7-8; d_call: TRBD2; clone_size: NA; j_call: TRBJ2-7; cdr3_nt: TGTGCCAGCAGCTTTAGGACTAGTGACGAGCAGTACTTC; cdr3_aa: CASSFRTSDEQYF
v_call: TRBV29-1; d_call: TRBD1; clone_size: NA; j_call: TRBJ1-2; cdr3_nt: TGCAGCGTGACAGGGGGACAAACTTATGGCTACACCTTC; cdr3_aa: CSVTGGQTYGYTF
v_call: TRBV15; d_call: NA; clone_size: NA; j_call: TRBJ1-2; cdr3_nt: TGTGCCACCAGCCCACGAGGGGTGGGGCATGGCTACACCTTC; cdr3_aa: CATSPRGVGHGYTF
v_call: TRBV7-2; d_call: NA; clone_size: NA; j_call: TRBJ2-7; cdr3_nt: TGTGCCAGCAGCTCCCTAGGGGGGGAGCAGTACTTC; cdr3_aa: CASSSLGGEQYF
v_call: TRBV27; d_call: NA; clone_size: NA; j_call: TRBJ1-2; cdr3_nt: TGTGCCAGCAGTTTACTGGCAGGCTCAAATTATGGCTACACCTTC; cdr3_aa: CASSLLAGSNYGYTF
v_call: TRBV6-5; d_call: NA; clone_size: NA; j_call: TRBJ2-4; cdr3_nt: TGTGCCAGCAGTTACGGGACGGCTCTAGCCAAAAACATTCAGTACTTC; cdr3_aa: CASSYGTALAKNIQYF
v_call: TRBV6-5; d_call: NA; clone_size: NA; j_call: TRBJ1-5; cdr3_nt: TGTGCCAGCAGTCCACGCCCCGTGCGGGATCAGCCCCAGCATTTT; cdr3_aa: CASSPRPVRDQPQHF
v_call: TRBV19; d_call: TRBD1; clone_size: NA; j_call: TRBJ1-1; cdr3_nt: TGTGCCAGTAGTATAGATGGAGGACAGGGAGGGGACACTGAAGCTTTCTTT; cdr3_aa: CASSIDGGQGGDTEAFF
v_call: TRBV5-5; d_call: NA; clone_size: once; j_call: TRBJ2-7; cdr3_nt: TGTGCCAGCAGCTTAGAGGTGGACTCGGACGAGCAGTACTTC; cdr3_aa: CASSLEVDSDEQYF
v_call: TRBV12-5; d_call: NA; clone_size: once; j_call: TRBJ1-2; cdr3_nt: TGTGCTAGTGGTGCCGACAGGTGGACTAACTATGGCTACACCTTC; cdr3_aa: CASGADRWTNYGYTF
v_call: TRBV4-2; d_call: NA; clone_size: NA; j_call: TRBJ1-5; cdr3_nt: TGTGCCAGCAGCCAAGGGGTGAGTAGCAATCAGCCCCAGCATTTT; cdr3_aa: CASSQGVSSNQPQHF
v_call: TRBV4-2; d_call: TRBD2; clone_size: NA; j_call: TRBJ2-1; cdr3_nt: TGTGCCAGCAGCCACATTAGCGGGAGGTCCTACAATGAGCAGTTCTTC; cdr3_aa: CASSHISGRSYNEQFF
v_call: TRBV7-2; d_call: TRBD2; clone_size: NA; j_call: TRBJ2-7; cdr3_nt: TGTGCCAGCAGCTATCACCCCAGCGGGGGCTACGAGCAGTACTTC; cdr3_aa: CASSYHPSGGYEQYF
v_call: TRBV4-1; d_call: NA; clone_size: NA; j_call: TRBJ2-7; cdr3_nt: TGCGCCAGCAGCCGACTATCACAGGGACCCTACGAGCAGTACTTC; cdr3_aa: CASSRLSQGPYEQYF
v_call: TRBV4-1; d_call: NA; clone_size: NA; j_call: TRBJ1-4; cdr3_nt: TGCGCCAGCAGCCCCCCGGGGGAACTGTTTTTT; cdr3_aa: CASSPPGELFF
v_call: TRBV14; d_call: NA; clone_size: once; j_call: TRBJ2-5; cdr3_nt: TGTGCCAGCAGCCATGTCGGAAGGACCCAGTACTTC; cdr3_aa: CASSHVGRTQYF
v_call: TRBV5-4; d_call: TRBD2; clone_size: NA; j_call: TRBJ2-5; cdr3_nt: TGTGCCAGCACCCCTGAGGCGGGGGTACGAGAGACCCAGTACTTC; cdr3_aa: CASTPEAGVRETQYF
v_call: TRBV9; d_call: NA; clone_size: NA; j_call: TRBJ2-1; cdr3_nt: TGTGCCAGCAGCGTAGAGGGGACTGACTACAATGAGCAGTTCTTC; cdr3_aa: CASSVEGTDYNEQFF
v_call: TRBV13; d_call: NA; clone_size: NA; j_call: TRBJ1-5; cdr3_nt: TGTGCCAGCAGCTTATACCCTAGGGGTCAGCCCCAGCATTTT; cdr3_aa: CASSLYPRGQPQHF
v_call: TRBV4-1; d_call: NA; clone_size: NA; j_call: TRBJ1-1; cdr3_nt: TGCGCCAGCAGCCAAGCCCCTACGGGGGGGACTGAAGCTTTCTTT; cdr3_aa: CASSQAPTGGTEAFF
v_call: TRBV29-1; d_call: TRBD2; clone_size: NA; j_call: TRBJ2-7; cdr3_nt: TGCAGCGTCTCAACGGGGACTAGCTACGAGCAGTACTTC; cdr3_aa: CSVSTGTSYEQYF
v_call: TRBV7-2; d_call: TRBD1; clone_size: NA; j_call: TRBJ1-2; cdr3_nt: TGTGCCAGCAGCCGGGACAGCTATGGCTACACCTTC; cdr3_aa: CASSRDSYGYTF
v_call: TRBV6-5; d_call: NA; clone_size: NA; j_call: TRBJ1-6; cdr3_nt: TGTGCCAGCAGTTACTCGGCTAATTCACCCCTCCACTTT; cdr3_aa: CASSYSANSPLHF
v_call: TRBV10-2; d_call: TRBD1; clone_size: NA; j_call: TRBJ1-1; cdr3_nt: TGCGCCAGCCTTCGGGACAGCAGGGACACTGAAGCTTTCTTT; cdr3_aa: CASLRDSRDTEAFF
v_call: TRBV2; d_call: TRBD1; clone_size: NA; j_call: TRBJ2-7; cdr3_nt: TGTGCCAGCAGCCACGAGGTGGGACCCGGGACAGGGTCTAGCGAGCAGTACTTC; cdr3_aa: CASSHEVGPGTGSSEQYF
v_call: TRBV5-1; d_call: NA; clone_size: NA; j_call: TRBJ1-3; cdr3_nt: TGCGCCAGCAGCCCGGACAGCCGTTCCTCTGGAAACACCATATATTTT; cdr3_aa: CASSPDSRSSGNTIYF
v_call: TRBV9; d_call: TRBD1; clone_size: NA; j_call: TRBJ2-3; cdr3_nt: TGTGCCAGCAGCCCCCGACAGGGGAGCACAGATACGCAGTATTTT; cdr3_aa: CASSPRQGSTDTQYF
v_call: TRBV9; d_call: NA; clone_size: NA; j_call: TRBJ1-2; cdr3_nt: TGTGCCAGCAGCGCCCGATCAACAGGGACTGGCTACACCTTC; cdr3_aa: CASSARSTGTGYTF
v_call: TRBV6-5; d_call: NA; clone_size: NA; j_call: TRBJ1-4; cdr3_nt: TGTGCCAGCAGTTACGGGCCGCTTAGTGAAAAACTGTTTTTT; cdr3_aa: CASSYGPLSEKLFF
v_call: TRBV7-9; d_call: NA; clone_size: NA; j_call: TRBJ2-7; cdr3_nt: TGTGCCAGCAGCTTAGGGCCCGACCAGTACTTC; cdr3_aa: CASSLGPDQYF
v_call: TRBV7-9; d_call: TRBD2; clone_size: NA; j_call: TRBJ2-1; cdr3_nt: TGTGCCAGCAGCCCTTCGGGACTAGCGGAATCCAATGAGCAGTTCTTC; cdr3_aa: CASSPSGLAESNEQFF
v_call: TRBV27; d_call: NA; clone_size: NA; j_call: TRBJ2-7; cdr3_nt: TGTGCCAGTTCAGCTGGAGCAGAACCTACGGAGCAGTACTTC; cdr3_aa: CASSAGAEPTEQYF
v_call: TRBV4-1; d_call: NA; clone_size: NA; j_call: TRBJ1-3; cdr3_nt: TGCGCCAGCAGCCATCAGAGTCCTGGAAACACCATATATTTT; cdr3_aa: CASSHQSPGNTIYF
v_call: TRBV6-1; d_call: NA; clone_size: once; j_call: TRBJ2-1; cdr3_nt: TGTGCCAGCGGCGGATTTTACAATGAGCAGTTCTTC; cdr3_aa: CASGGFYNEQFF
v_call: TRBV19; d_call: TRBD1; clone_size: NA; j_call: TRBJ1-5; cdr3_nt: TGTGCCAGTAGGGGACAGGGGTTAAATCAGCCCCAGCATTTT; cdr3_aa: CASRGQGLNQPQHF
v_call: TRBV6-5; d_call: NA; clone_size: NA; j_call: TRBJ1-5; cdr3_nt: TGTGCCAGCAGTGTTAATATCCGGGGTCAGCCCCAGCATTTT; cdr3_aa: CASSVNIRGQPQHF